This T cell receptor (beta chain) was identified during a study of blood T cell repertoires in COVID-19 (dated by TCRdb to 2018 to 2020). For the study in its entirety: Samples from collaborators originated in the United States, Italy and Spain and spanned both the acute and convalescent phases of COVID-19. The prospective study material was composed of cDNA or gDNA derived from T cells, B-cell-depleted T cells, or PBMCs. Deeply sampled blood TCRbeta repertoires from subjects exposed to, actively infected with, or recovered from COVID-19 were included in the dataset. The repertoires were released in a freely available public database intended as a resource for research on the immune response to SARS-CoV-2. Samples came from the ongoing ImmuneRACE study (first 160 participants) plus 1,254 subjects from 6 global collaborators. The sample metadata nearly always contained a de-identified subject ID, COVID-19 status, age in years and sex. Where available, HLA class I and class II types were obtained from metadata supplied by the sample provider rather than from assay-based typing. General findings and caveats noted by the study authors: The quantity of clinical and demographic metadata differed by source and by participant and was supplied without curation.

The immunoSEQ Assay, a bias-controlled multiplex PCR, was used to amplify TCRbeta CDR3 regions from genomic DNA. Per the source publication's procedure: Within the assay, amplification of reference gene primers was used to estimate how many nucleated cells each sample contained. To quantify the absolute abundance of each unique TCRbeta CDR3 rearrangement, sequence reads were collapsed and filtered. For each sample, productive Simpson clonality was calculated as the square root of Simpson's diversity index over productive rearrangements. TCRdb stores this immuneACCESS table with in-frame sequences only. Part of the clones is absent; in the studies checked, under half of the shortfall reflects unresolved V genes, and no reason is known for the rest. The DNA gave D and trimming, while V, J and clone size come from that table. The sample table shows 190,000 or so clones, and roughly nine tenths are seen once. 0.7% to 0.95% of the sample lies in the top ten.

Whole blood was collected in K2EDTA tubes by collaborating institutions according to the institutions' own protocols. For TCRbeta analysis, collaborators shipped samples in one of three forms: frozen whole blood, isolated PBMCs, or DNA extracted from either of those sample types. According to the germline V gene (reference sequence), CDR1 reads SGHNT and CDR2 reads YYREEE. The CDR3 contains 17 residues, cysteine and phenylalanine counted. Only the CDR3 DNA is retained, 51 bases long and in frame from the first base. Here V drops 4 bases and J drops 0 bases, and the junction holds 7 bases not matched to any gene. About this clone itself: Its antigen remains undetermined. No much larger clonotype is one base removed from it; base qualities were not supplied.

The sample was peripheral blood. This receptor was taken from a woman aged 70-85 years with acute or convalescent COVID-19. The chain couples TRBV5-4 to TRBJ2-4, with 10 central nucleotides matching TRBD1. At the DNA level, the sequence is TGTGCCAGCAGCATACCGACAGGGGGCCTAGCCAAAAACATTCAGTACTTC. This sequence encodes CASSIPTGGLAKNIQYF.